This T cell receptor (beta chain) was sequenced during a study of T-cell reconstitution after alpha-beta-depleted transplantation in children. This clonotype was detected only a few times. The CDR3 totals 16 residues. V was clipped by 1 base and J by 6 bases, with 15 bases between them. Germline V gives CDR1 MGHRA, CDR2 YSYEKL. The library targeted TCRbeta and was prepared with unique molecular identifiers. One entry per CDR3 protein, called by TCRdb with MiXCR from the PCR reads. The profile shows roughly 500,000 distinct CDR3 sequences, under 15% of them singletons. Specimen: PBMCs from the stem cell graft donor, collected from the stem cell graft. This clonotype was obtained from a human donor who donated a stem cell graft to a child with combined immunodeficiency. The chain combines TRBV4-1 with TRBJ2-2; D possibly matches TRBD1 or TRBD2 (6 bases each). CDR3 sequence (DNA): TGCGCCAGCAGCCAAGCAGGGTCGGGGGCGGCCGGGGAGCTGTTTTTT. Translated, it gives CASSQAGSGAAGELFF.